This T cell receptor beta chain was sequenced for a study of Graves' ophthalmopathy and Graves' hyperthyroidism. Study context: Peripheral blood was collected at initial diagnosis, before any treatment.

Study-wide results and limits: Both an approximately 68% sensitivity and a roughly 75% specificity characterized the model's predictions of ophthalmopathy progression. Detection in blood was also observed for most expanded thyroid clonotypes above 0.001 frequency.

The TCR beta CDR3 regions underwent amplification from RNA transcripts. First-round RT-PCR used HTBI primers; second-round multiplex PCR followed. In TCRdb, the multiplex PCR reads were re-called with MiXCR into one record per CDR3 protein. The sample consists of 350,000 to 400,000 distinct CDR3 sequences, just over 15% of them appearing once. Clinicians diagnosed using symptoms, serum thyroxine, TRAb, thyroid ultrasound and orbital computed tomography. CDR3 length: 14 amino acids. Germline-derived CDR1 and CDR2 are SGHRS and YFSETQ. Deletions cut 4 bases from V and 5 bases from J, with 10 bases between. This clonotype has at least ten counts. Its antigen is unidentified.

The sequenced material came from peripheral blood. V gene TRBV5-1 combines with J gene TRBJ1-6, with D uncertain. The receptor was isolated from a woman under 30 with stable Graves' hyperthyroidism. Here the CDR3 reads CASSAGLDNSPLHF. In nucleotides, the CDR3 is TGCGCCAGCAGCGCCGGGTTAGATAATTCACCCCTCCACTTT.